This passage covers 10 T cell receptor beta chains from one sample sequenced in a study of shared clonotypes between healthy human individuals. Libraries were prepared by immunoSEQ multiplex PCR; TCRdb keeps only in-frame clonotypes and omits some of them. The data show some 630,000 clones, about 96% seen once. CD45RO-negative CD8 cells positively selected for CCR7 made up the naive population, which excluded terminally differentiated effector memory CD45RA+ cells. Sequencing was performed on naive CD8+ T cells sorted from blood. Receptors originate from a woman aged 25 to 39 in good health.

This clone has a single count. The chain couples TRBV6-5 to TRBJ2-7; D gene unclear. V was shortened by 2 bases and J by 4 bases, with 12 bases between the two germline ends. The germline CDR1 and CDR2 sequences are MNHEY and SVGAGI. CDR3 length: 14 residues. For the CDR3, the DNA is TGTGCCAGCAGTTACAAAGGCCCAGTATACGAGCAGTACTTC. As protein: CASSYKGPVYEQYF.

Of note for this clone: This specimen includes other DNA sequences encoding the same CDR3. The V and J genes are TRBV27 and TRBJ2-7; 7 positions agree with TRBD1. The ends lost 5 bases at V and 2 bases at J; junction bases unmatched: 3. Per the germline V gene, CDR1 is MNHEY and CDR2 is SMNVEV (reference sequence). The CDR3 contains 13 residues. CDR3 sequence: CASSHGTAYEQYF. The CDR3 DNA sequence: TGTGCCAGCAGTCACGGGACAGCCTACGAGCAGTACTTC.

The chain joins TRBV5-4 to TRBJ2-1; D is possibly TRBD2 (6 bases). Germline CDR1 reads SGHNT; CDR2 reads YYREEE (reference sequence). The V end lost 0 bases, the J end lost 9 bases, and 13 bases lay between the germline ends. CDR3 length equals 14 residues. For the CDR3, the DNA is TGTGCCAGCAGCTTGGAGCGGGCTAGCCCTGAGCAGTTCTTC. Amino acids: CASSLERASPEQFF.

The CDR3 reads CASSQRPRDWGTDTQYF. CDR3 in DNA: TGCGCCAGCAGCCAAAGACCCCGGGACTGGGGCACAGATACGCAGTATTTT. This chain joins TRBV4-1 and TRBJ2-3; tentatively, D is TRBD2 (6 bases). Per germline, CDR1 MGHRA and CDR2 YSYEKL. This CDR3 is built from 17 residues. The V end lost 2 bases, the J end lost 1 base, and 16 bases lay between the germline ends.

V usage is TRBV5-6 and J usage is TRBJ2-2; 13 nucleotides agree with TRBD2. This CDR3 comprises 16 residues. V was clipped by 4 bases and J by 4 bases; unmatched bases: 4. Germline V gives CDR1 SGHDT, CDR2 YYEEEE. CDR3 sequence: CASSVGLAGFTGELFF. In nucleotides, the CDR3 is TGTGCCAGCAGCGTGGGACTAGCGGGATTCACCGGGGAGCTGTTTTTT.

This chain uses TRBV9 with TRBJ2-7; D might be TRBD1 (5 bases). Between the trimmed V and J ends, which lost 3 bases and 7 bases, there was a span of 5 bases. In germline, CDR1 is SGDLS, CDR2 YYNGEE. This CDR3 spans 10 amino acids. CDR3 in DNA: TGTGCCAGCAGCGGACAGGAGCAGTACTTC. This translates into CASSGQEQYF.

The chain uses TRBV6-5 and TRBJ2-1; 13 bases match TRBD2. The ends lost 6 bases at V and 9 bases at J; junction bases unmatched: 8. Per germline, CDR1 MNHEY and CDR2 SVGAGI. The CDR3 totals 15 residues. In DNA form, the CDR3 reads TGTGCCAGCAGACAACTAGCGGGAGGGCTGGCTGAGCAGTTCTTC. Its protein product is CASRQLAGGLAEQFF.

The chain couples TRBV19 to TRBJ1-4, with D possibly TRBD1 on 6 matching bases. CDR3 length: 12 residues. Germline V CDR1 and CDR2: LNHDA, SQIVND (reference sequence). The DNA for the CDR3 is TGTTCCGTTCGTACAGGGAATGAAAAACTGTTTTTT. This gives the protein CSVRTGNEKLFF.

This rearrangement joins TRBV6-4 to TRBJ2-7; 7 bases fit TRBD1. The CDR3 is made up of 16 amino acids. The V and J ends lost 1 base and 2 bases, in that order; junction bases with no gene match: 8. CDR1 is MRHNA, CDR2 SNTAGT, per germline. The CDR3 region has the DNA TGTGCCAGCAGTGACTTAGGGCAGGGGGTACCCTACGAGCAGTACTTC. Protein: CASSDLGQGVPYEQYF.

CDR3 DNA: TGTGCCAGCAGTGAAGGGACAGGGATAGGACTCGCAAGCTCCTACGAGCAGTACTTC. Its translation: CASSEGTGIGLASSYEQYF. The chain uses TRBV6-1 and TRBJ2-7; 8 nucleotides line up with TRBD1. Unmatched junction bases numbered 14, after V lost 1 base and J lost 0 bases. This CDR3 has 19 residues. Germline CDR1 and CDR2: MNHNS and SASEGT.